The 20 T cell receptor beta chains reported below all come from one sample, sequenced in a study of T cells expressing NK-cell markers. TCRdb reworked the 5' RACE reads into one entry per CDR3 protein, no DNA. Here the sample table reports about 370,000 distinct CDR3 sequences. Sequencing input: blood T cells: a sorted CD56 or NKG2C T cell subset, CD4+ or CD8+ T cells, or bulk PBMC T cells (not recorded which). These receptors were obtained from a woman in her forties or fifties in good health.

V is TRBV6-5 and J is TRBJ2-1; with no DNA, the TCRdb D assignment of TRBD1 cannot be verified. Germline values: CDR1 MNHEY, CDR2 SVGAGI. CDR3 length equals 16 residues. CDR3 in amino acids: CASSYVSGTGGTEQFF.

This chain joins TRBV5-1 and TRBJ2-1; TCRdb indicates TRBD2, and absent DNA this call remains unverified. The CDR3 extends over 16 amino acids. Germline assignment: CDR1 SGHRS and CDR2 YFSETQ. CDR3 amino acids: CASSLARGSGNNEQFF.

The chain employs TRBV11-2 and TRBJ2-5; TCRdb outputs TRBD1, but without DNA this stays unchecked. Germline V gene lookup returns CDR1 SGHAT and CDR2 FQNNGV. This CDR3 region has 14 residues. CDR3 amino acids: CASSPLTGRETQYF.

The CDR3 region is CASSLGYRIGAYEQYF. The genes are TRBV7-2 and TRBJ2-7. CDR1 is SGHTA, CDR2 FQGNSA, per germline. This CDR3 has 16 residues.

This chain joins TRBV5-6 and TRBJ2-1; TCRdb outputs TRBD1, but without DNA this stays unchecked. Germline values: CDR1 SGHDT, CDR2 YYEEEE. This CDR3 has 14 residues. The CDR3: CAGSRDRVGNEQFF.

The CDR3 protein is CASSPPVGGLHYGYTF. The chain employs TRBV7-9 and TRBJ1-2. CDR1 and CDR2 from the germline V gene are SEHNR and FQNEAQ (reference sequence). This CDR3 spans 16 amino acids.

The chain joins TRBV5-1 to TRBJ2-1; without DNA, the TCRdb call of TRBD2 cannot be checked. This CDR3 contains 16 residues. CDR1 is SGHRS and CDR2 is YFSETQ in the germline V gene. CDR3 sequence: CASSLDLAVTYNEQFF.

The chain uses TRBV7-9 and TRBJ2-1; checking the TCRdb D call of TRBD2 is not possible without DNA. Germline V CDR1 and CDR2: SEHNR, FQNEAQ (reference sequence). The CDR3 loop spans 14 amino acids. The CDR3 protein is CASSPLAPDSPAFF.

This sequence joins TRBV20-1 and TRBJ2-2; TCRdb indicates TRBD2, and absent DNA this call remains unverified. From germline, CDR1 is DFQATT and CDR2 SNEGSKA (reference sequence). The CDR3 totals 16 residues. The CDR3 region is CSARDLVGSNTGELFF.

The V gene is TRBV7-2, the J gene TRBJ2-2; checking the TCRdb D call of TRBD1 is not possible without DNA. This CDR3 region has 14 residues. The V gene's germline CDR1 is SGHTA and CDR2 FQGNSA. The CDR3 protein is CASSPHRDFGELFF.

This chain uses TRBV6-5 with TRBJ2-3; with no DNA, the TCRdb D assignment of TRBD2 cannot be verified. The CDR3 spans 14 residues. Germline CDR1 and CDR2: MNHEY and SVGAGI. This CDR3 is CASSIAGDTDTQYF.

The chain carries TRBV27 and TRBJ1-1; TCRdb proposes TRBD1, but this gene call is untestable without DNA. The V gene's germline CDR1 is MNHEY and CDR2 SMNVEV (reference sequence). The CDR3 has 14 residues. This CDR3 reads CASSLMGQLTEAFF.

The chain is built from TRBV5-6 and TRBJ2-1; TCRdb's D gene call, TRBD1, goes unchecked for lack of DNA. In germline, CDR1 is SGHDT, CDR2 YYEEEE. The CDR3 sequence is 11 residues long. Here the CDR3 reads CASSLVQGAVF.

This chain uses TRBV19 with TRBJ2-2; with no DNA, the TCRdb D assignment of TRBD1 cannot be verified. The CDR3 covers 15 residues. From germline, CDR1 is LNHDA and CDR2 SQIVND (reference sequence). The CDR3: CASRSTGTGTWELFF.

The chain combines TRBV14 with TRBJ2-1; there is no DNA to check the TCRdb D call of TRBD1. Germline CDR1 reads SGHDN; CDR2 reads FVKESK. The length of the CDR3 is 15 residues. The CDR3: CASSRGQGTRNEQFF.

This chain joins TRBV20-1 and TRBJ2-7. The CDR3 has 15 residues. Per the germline V gene, CDR1 is DFQATT and CDR2 is SNEGSKA (reference sequence). The CDR3 sequence: CSARANSGSFYEQYF.

This chain uses TRBV7-9 with TRBJ2-1; TCRdb reports TRBD2, a call that lacks DNA to check it against. The germline CDR1 and CDR2 sequences are SEHNR and FQNEAQ (reference sequence). There are 15 residues in the CDR3. The CDR3 loop is CASSPSEGGLVGQFF.

The V and J genes are TRBV5-1 and TRBJ2-6. Germline loops: CDR1 SGHRS, CDR2 YFSETQ. The length of the CDR3 is 17 residues. CDR3 residues: CASSLGHHRSGANVLTF.

The chain couples TRBV5-1 to TRBJ2-7; the D call of TRBD1 rests on TCRdb alone, since no DNA is present to check it. The CDR3 is made up of 12 amino acids. CDR1 is SGHRS, CDR2 YFSETQ, per germline. CDR3 region: CASRDPDYEQYF.

The chain recombines TRBV7-2 with TRBJ2-7; the TRBD1 assignment by TCRdb is unverifiable without DNA. The CDR3 is 16 amino acids. CDR1 and CDR2 from the germline V gene are SGHTA and FQGNSA. The CDR3 spells CASSLEGDRELDEQYF.